This entry lists 4 T cell receptor beta chains sequenced from one sample in a study of cytomegalovirus exposure and HLA in healthy donors. Amplification used 60 Vbeta primers and 13 Jbeta primers. Clones were read by immunoSEQ multiplex PCR, and TCRdb kept only the in-frame ones, dropping some. The sample totals some 48,000 clones. Specimen: PBMCs. The receptors shown here come from a woman in her 40s in good health and CMV-seronegative.

This chain uses TRBV9 with TRBJ2-7; D might be TRBD1 (5 bases). The CDR3 contains 13 residues. Germline CDR1 is SGDLS and CDR2 is YYNGEE. Trimming took off 0 bases at V and 6 bases at J, with 10 bases between the two ends. CDR3 residues: CASSVAKRGEQYF. The CDR3 DNA is TGTGCCAGCAGCGTAGCTAAAAGGGGCGAGCAGTACTTC.

This chain connects TRBV19 to TRBJ1-5; D is possibly TRBD1 (5 bases). V was shortened by 3 bases and J by 4 bases, with 13 bases between the two germline ends. The length of the CDR3 is 15 residues. Germline CDR1 and CDR2: LNHDA and SQIVND (reference sequence). The CDR3 is CASSMRQRVNQPQHF. The CDR3 DNA sequence: TGTGCCAGTAGTATGCGACAGAGAGTGAATCAGCCCCAGCATTTT.

The chain couples TRBV27 to TRBJ2-7; D might be TRBD1 (6 bases). V was clipped by 5 bases and J by 4 bases, with 18 bases between them. CDR3 length equals 15 residues. Germline CDR1 is MNHEY and CDR2 is SMNVEV (reference sequence). In nucleotides, the CDR3 is TGTGCCAGCAGTCTCACCGGGACATACCTTTACGAGCAGTACTTC. Protein: CASSLTGTYLYEQYF.

This chain joins TRBV7-9 and TRBJ1-1; the D is unclear. Trimming pared 1 base from V and 0 bases from J, leaving 12 bases between. CDR3 length: 16 residues. CDR1 and CDR2 (germline): SEHNR, FQNEAQ (reference sequence). Here the CDR3 reads CASSLGYGRLNTEAFF. The CDR3 DNA sequence: TGTGCCAGCAGCTTAGGTTATGGGAGACTGAACACTGAAGCTTTCTTT.